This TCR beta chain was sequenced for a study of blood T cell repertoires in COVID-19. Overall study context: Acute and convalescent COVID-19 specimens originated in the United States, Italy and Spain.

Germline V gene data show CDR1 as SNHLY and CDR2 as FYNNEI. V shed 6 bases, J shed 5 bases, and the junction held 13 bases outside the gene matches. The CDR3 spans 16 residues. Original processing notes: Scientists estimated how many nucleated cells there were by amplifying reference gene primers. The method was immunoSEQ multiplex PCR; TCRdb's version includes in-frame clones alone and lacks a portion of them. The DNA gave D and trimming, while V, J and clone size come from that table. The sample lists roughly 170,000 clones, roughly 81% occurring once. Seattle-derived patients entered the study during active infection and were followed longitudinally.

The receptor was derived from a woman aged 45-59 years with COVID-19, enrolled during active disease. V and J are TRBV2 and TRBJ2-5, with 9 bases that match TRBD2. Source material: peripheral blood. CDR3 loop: CASSQGAGGAQETQYF. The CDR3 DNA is TGTGCCAGCAGCCAAGGGGCGGGGGGGGCCCAGGAGACCCAGTACTTC. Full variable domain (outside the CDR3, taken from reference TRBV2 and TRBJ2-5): EPEVTQTPSHQVTQMGQEVILRCVPISNHLYFYWYRQILGQKVEFLVSFYNNEISEKSEIFDDQFSVERPDGSNFTLKIRSTKLEDSAMYFCASSQGAGGAQETQYFGPGTRLLVL.